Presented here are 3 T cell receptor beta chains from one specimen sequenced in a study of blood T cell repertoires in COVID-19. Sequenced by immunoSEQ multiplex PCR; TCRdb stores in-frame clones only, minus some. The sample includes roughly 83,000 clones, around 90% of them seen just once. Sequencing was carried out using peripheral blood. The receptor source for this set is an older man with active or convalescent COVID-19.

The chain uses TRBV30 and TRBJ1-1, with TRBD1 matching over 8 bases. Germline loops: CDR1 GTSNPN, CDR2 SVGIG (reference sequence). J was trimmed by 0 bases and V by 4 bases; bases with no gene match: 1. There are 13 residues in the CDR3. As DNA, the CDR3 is TGTGCCTGGAACAGGGGGATGAACACTGAAGCTTTCTTT. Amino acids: CAWNRGMNTEAFF.

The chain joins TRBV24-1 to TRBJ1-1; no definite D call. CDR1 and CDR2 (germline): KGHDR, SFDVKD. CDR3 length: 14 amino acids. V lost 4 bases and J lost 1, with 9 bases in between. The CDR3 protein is CATSDPRRNTEAFF. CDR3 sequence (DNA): TGTGCCACCAGTGACCCCAGAAGGAACACTGAAGCTTTCTTT.

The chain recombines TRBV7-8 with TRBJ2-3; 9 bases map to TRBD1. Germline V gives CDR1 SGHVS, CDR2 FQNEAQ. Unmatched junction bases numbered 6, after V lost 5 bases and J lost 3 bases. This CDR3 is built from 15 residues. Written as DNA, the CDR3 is TGTGCCAGCAGCGGACAGGGGATAGTAACAGATACGCAGTATTTT. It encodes CASSGQGIVTDTQYF.